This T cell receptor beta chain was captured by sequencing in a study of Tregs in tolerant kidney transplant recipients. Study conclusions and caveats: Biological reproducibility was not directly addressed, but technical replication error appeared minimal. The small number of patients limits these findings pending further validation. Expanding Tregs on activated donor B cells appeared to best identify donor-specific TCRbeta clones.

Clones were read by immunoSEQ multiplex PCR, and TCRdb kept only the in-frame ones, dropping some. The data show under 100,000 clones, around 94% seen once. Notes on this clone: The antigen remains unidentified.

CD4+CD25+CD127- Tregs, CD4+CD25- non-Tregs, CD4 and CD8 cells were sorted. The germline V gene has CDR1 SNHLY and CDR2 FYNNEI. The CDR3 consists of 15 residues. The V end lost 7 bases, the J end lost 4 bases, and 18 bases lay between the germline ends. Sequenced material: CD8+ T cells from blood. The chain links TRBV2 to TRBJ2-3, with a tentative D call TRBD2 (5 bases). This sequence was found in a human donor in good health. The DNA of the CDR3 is TGTGCCAGCAACCTCTATGGAGGTACCGCAGATACGCAGTATTTT. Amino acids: CASNLYGGTADTQYF.